This T cell receptor beta chain stems from a study of blood T cell repertoires in COVID-19. Looking at the study overall: Samples representing acute and convalescent COVID-19 were sourced from the United States, Italy and Spain. From T cells, B-cell-depleted T cells, or PBMCs came the material, which was cDNA or gDNA.

This clone was counted between two and nine times. Study processing details: Reference gene primer amplification in the assay estimated nucleated cell counts. Assay: immunoSEQ multiplex PCR; the TCRdb copy retains only in-frame clones and omits some. Clone size and V and J calls were adopted from that table, with D and trimming inferred from the DNA. The sample yields 120,000 to 150,000 clones, roughly 78% seen once. The V and J ends lost 3 bases and 3 bases, in that order; junction bases with no gene match: 7. This CDR3 comprises 16 residues. From germline, CDR1 is SGDLS and CDR2 YYNGEE. This receptor was obtained from a man aged 60-69 years with acute or convalescent COVID-19. Sequencing input: peripheral blood. V gene TRBV9 combines with J gene TRBJ2-2, with 8 bases matching TRBD2. DNA of the CDR3: TGTGCCAGCAGCGGGACTAGCCGAATCCACACCGGGGAGCTGTTTTTT. It yields the protein CASSGTSRIHTGELFF.